The next 22 T cell receptor beta chains were all read from a single sample in a study of blood T cell repertoires in COVID-19. Profiling relied on immunoSEQ multiplex PCR, and the TCRdb table lists in-frame clones only, not all of them. Among 250,000 to 350,000 clones listed, 92% were seen once. Sequencing was performed on PBMCs or T cells enriched from blood (not recorded which). The receptors stem from a woman aged 25 to 39 who had recovered from COVID-19.

This chain connects TRBV28 to TRBJ1-4; tentative D call: TRBD1 (5 bases). Germline values: CDR1 MDHEN, CDR2 SYDVKM. This CDR3 spans 18 amino acids. Deletions cut 6 bases from V and 1 base from J, with 21 bases between. CDR3 in DNA: TGTGCCAGCAGCCATCTCCCACTGTGGGGGGGAACTAATGAAAAACTGTTTTTT. Protein: CASSHLPLWGGTNEKLFF.

V gene TRBV19 combines with J gene TRBJ2-5, with D maybe TRBD1 (5 bases). The CDR3 is made up of 14 amino acids. Trimming took 3 bases from V and 5 from J, leaving 13 bases between them. Germline assignment: CDR1 LNHDA and CDR2 SQIVND (reference sequence). The CDR3 DNA reads as TGTGCCAGTAGTATTAGGTGGGGCCCTGAGACCCAGTACTTC. Translated, it gives CASSIRWGPETQYF.

This rearrangement joins TRBV15 to TRBJ1-5; D is unresolved. CDR1 and CDR2 from the germline V gene are LNHNV and YYDKDF (reference sequence). This CDR3 contains 15 residues. The germline V and J ends were trimmed by 0 bases and 4 bases, with 10 bases remaining between them. The CDR3 spells CATSRDGRGNQPQHF. CDR3 in DNA: TGTGCCACCAGCAGAGATGGACGGGGTAATCAGCCCCAGCATTTT.

The rearrangement uses TRBV21-1 and TRBJ1-2. TRBV21-1 is noted as a pseudogene. The CDR3 consists of 18 residues. The CDR3: CASSKGERQGGPLEGYTF. Here the CDR3 DNA reads TGTGCCAGCAGCAAAGGAGAGAGGCAGGGAGGCCCTTTGGAGGGCTACACCTTC.

This clone has only a few counts. This chain joins TRBV7-9 and TRBJ1-6; D is perhaps TRBD1 (5 bases). V lost 4 bases and J 6 bases, leaving 13 bases between the germline ends. The CDR3 is 15 residues long. Germline V lookup: CDR1 SEHNR, CDR2 FQNEAQ (reference sequence). This CDR3 is CASSSEGGVNSPLHF. Written as DNA, the CDR3 is TGTGCCAGCAGCTCAGAGGGAGGGGTTAATTCACCCCTCCACTTT.

This clone turned up a few times. The chain employs TRBV9 and TRBJ1-4, with D perhaps TRBD1 (5 bases). Trimming removed 3 bases from V and 7 bases from J, with 19 bases in between. Germline values: CDR1 SGDLS, CDR2 YYNGEE. The length of the CDR3 is 16 residues. This CDR3 reads CASSAQTSGLGEKLFF. The CDR3 DNA follows: TGTGCCAGCAGCGCCCAGACGTCAGGGTTAGGTGAAAAACTGTTTTTT. The full variable domain, rest sourced from reference TRBV9 and TRBJ1-4, is DSGVTQTPKHLITATGQRVTLRCSPRSGDLSVYWYQQSLDQGLQFLIQYYNGEERAKGNILERFSAQQFPDLHSELNLSSLELGDSALYFCASSAQTSGLGEKLFFGSGTQLSVL.

This chain connects TRBV5-1 to TRBJ2-7, with TRBD2 matching 10 bases. CDR3 size: 17 residues. The V and J ends lost 3 bases and 3 bases, in that order; junction bases with no gene match: 12. CDR1 and CDR2 from the germline V gene are SGHRS and YFSETQ. CDR3 sequence reads: CASSSPDTLAGDYEQYF. The DNA of the CDR3 is TGCGCCAGCAGCTCCCCAGACACCCTAGCGGGAGACTACGAGCAGTACTTC.

The CDR3, as DNA: TGTGCCAGCTCACCACCGAACAGGGGGGAGAACACTGAAGCTTTCTTT. Protein product: CASSPPNRGENTEAFF. The V gene is TRBV18, the J gene TRBJ1-1, with 8 nucleotides matching TRBD1. The CDR3 contains 16 residues. Germline V lookup: CDR1 KGHSH, CDR2 LQKENI. Germline trimming cut 0 bases from V and 1 base from J; bases unmatched to any gene: 4. Filled out from reference TRBV18 and TRBJ1-1, the complete variable domain reads NAGVMQNPRHLVRRRGQEARLRCSPMKGHSHVYWYRQLPEEGLKFMVYLQKENIIDESGMPKERFSAEFPKEGPSILRIQQVVRGDSAAYFCASSPPNRGENTEAFFGQGTRLTVV.

This rearrangement joins TRBV5-1 to TRBJ2-7, with 9 bases fitting TRBD1. Germline V gives CDR1 SGHRS, CDR2 YFSETQ. The J segment lost 4 bases and the V segment lost 6 bases, leaving 5 bases of the junction unmatched. The CDR3 runs 13 residues. This CDR3 is CASKQGAGYEQYF. The CDR3 DNA reads TGCGCCAGCAAACAGGGGGCAGGTTACGAGCAGTACTTC.

In its sample, this clone was seen once. The sample has other DNA sequences that encode this CDR3 too. This chain uses TRBV7-3 with TRBJ2-1; the D gene is possibly TRBD2 (5 bases). The V and J ends lost 5 bases and 6 bases respectively, with 8 bases between them. Germline loops: CDR1 SGHTA, CDR2 FQGTGA. This CDR3 region has 12 residues. The CDR3 DNA follows: TGTGCCAGCAGCCCCAGCGGCAATGAGCAGTTCTTC. It specifies CASSPSGNEQFF.

The chain links TRBV28 to TRBJ1-1, with D hard to call. Germline CDR1 is MDHEN and CDR2 is SYDVKM. The CDR3 sequence is 13 residues long. Trimming left V 5 bases short and J 1 base short, with 8 bases between. CDR3 residues: CASSTNTNTEAFF. The CDR3 DNA sequence: TGTGCCAGCAGTACCAACACGAACACTGAAGCTTTCTTT.

The chain combines TRBV6-5 with TRBJ1-1; the match to TRBD1 covers 9 bases. The CDR3 contains 14 residues. Germline CDR1 MNHEY, CDR2 SVGAGI. Losses at the gene ends were 0 bases for V and 11 bases for J; bases not matched to a gene: 7. CDR3: CASSYSKGQGTAFF. In DNA form, the CDR3 reads TGTGCCAGCAGTTACTCGAAGGGACAGGGAACGGCTTTCTTT.

The chain links TRBV15 to TRBJ1-4; D is unresolved. The length of the CDR3 is 13 residues. The germline gives CDR1 LNHNV, CDR2 YYDKDF (reference sequence). V was clipped by 5 bases and J by 8 bases, with 12 bases between them. The CDR3 region is CATSPRFLEKLFF. The CDR3 nucleotides are TGTGCCACCAGCCCCCGGTTTCTGGAAAAACTGTTTTTT.

The chain has TRBV2 and TRBJ1-1; D call uncertain. Between the trimmed V and J ends, which lost 2 bases and 0 bases, there was a span of 13 bases. Germline CDR1 reads SNHLY; CDR2 reads FYNNEI. This CDR3 is 16 amino acids long. The CDR3 DNA follows: TGTGCCAGCAGTGAAACGGGGAGCCTGTTGAACACTGAAGCTTTCTTT. Translating gives CASSETGSLLNTEAFF. Supplemented by reference TRBV2 and TRBJ1-1, the full variable domain reads EPEVTQTPSHQVTQMGQEVILRCVPISNHLYFYWYRQILGQKVEFLVSFYNNEISEKSEIFDDQFSVERPDGSNFTLKIRSTKLEDSAMYFCASSETGSLLNTEAFFGQGTRLTVV.

The chain is built from TRBV3-1 (or the pseudogene TRBV3-2) and TRBJ2-7, with 12 positions matching TRBD2. V lost 1 base and J lost 2; bases outside the gene matches: 0. CDR3 length equals 15 residues. Germline values: CDR1 LGHDT, CDR2 YNNKEL (reference sequence). DNA of the CDR3: TGTGCCAGCAGCCAAGGGACTAGCGGGGCCTACGAGCAGTACTTC. Translating gives CASSQGTSGAYEQYF.

This chain connects TRBV28 to TRBJ2-7, with 8 bases matching TRBD1. Losses at the gene ends were 4 bases for V and 0 bases for J; bases not matched to a gene: 5. The CDR3 has 15 residues. The germline CDR1 and CDR2 sequences are MDHEN and SYDVKM. The CDR3 sequence: CASSSGGVSSYEQYF. DNA for the CDR3: TGTGCCAGCAGTTCAGGGGGCGTGAGCTCCTACGAGCAGTACTTC.

The chain links TRBV18 to TRBJ1-1; TRBD1 aligns across 7 bases. Germline lookup yields CDR1 KGHSH and CDR2 LQKENI. V trimming: 3 bases; J trimming: 0 bases; junction bases outside the gene matches: 1. The CDR3 is made up of 14 amino acids. This CDR3 is CASSPDRVNTEAFF. For the CDR3, the DNA is TGTGCCAGCTCACCCGACAGGGTGAACACTGAAGCTTTCTTT.

The chain recombines TRBV7-3 with TRBJ2-7, with TRBD2 matching over 15 bases. The V gene end was trimmed by 3 bases and the J gene end by 4 bases; junction bases not matched to a gene: 4. Germline V lookup: CDR1 SGHTA, CDR2 FQGTGA. This CDR3 is 16 amino acids long. CDR3 coding DNA: TGTGCCAGCAGCTTGGCCGGGACTAGCGGGAGGTACGAGCAGTACTTC. Encoded protein: CASSLAGTSGRYEQYF.

The V call is TRBV5-6, the J call TRBJ2-7; D is perhaps TRBD2 (6 bases). Germline V gene data show CDR1 as SGHDT and CDR2 as YYEEEE. Trimming took off 6 bases at V and 9 bases at J, with 22 bases between the two ends. This CDR3 is built from 14 residues. DNA for the CDR3: TGTGCCAGCAACTTTCTAGCCCCGGGCGGGGCGCAGTACTTC. Its translation: CASNFLAPGGAQYF.

On this clone: One end of the junction varies from germline; a read error may be responsible. CDR3 nucleotide sequence: TGCGCCCGCAGCCGGCGGGGGGGCGTGGACGAGCAGTACTTC. Its translation is CARSRRGGVDEQYF. This chain connects TRBV5-1 to TRBJ2-7; the match to TRBD2 covers 9 bases. From germline, CDR1 is SGHRS and CDR2 YFSETQ. This CDR3 has 14 residues.

The chain links TRBV4-2 to TRBJ1-2, with 7 bases aligning to TRBD1. Germline CDR1 LGHNA, CDR2 YNFKEQ. Unmatched junction bases numbered 2, after V lost 1 base and J lost 9 bases. The CDR3 runs 12 residues. Here the CDR3 DNA reads TGTGCCAGCAGCCAAGGGACAGGCAGCTACACCTTC. Translating gives CASSQGTGSYTF.

The chain couples TRBV27 to TRBJ2-7; a possible D gene is TRBD1 (6 bases). Germline CDR1 and CDR2: MNHEY and SMNVEV (reference sequence). The CDR3 contains 19 residues. V lost 5 bases, J lost 0 bases, and 26 bases lay in between. The CDR3 DNA reads as TGTGCCAGCAGTGGAGCGCGTTTGGGGGCGCTGGGTGGCTCCTACGAGCAGTACTTC. Its protein product is CASSGARLGALGGSYEQYF.